This T cell receptor (beta chain) was profiled in a study of tumor-infiltrating lymphocytes in oesophageal squamous cell carcinoma. The V and J ends lost 5 bases and 5 bases respectively, with 15 bases between them. The CDR3 runs 14 residues. Per the germline V gene, CDR1 is SGHTA and CDR2 is FQGNSA. From the PCR reads, TCRdb called clonotypes with MiXCR, one entry per CDR3 protein. The sample consists of about 10,000 distinct CDR3 sequences, around 58% of them appearing once. This clonotype was observed a handful of times. The TCR comes from a female donor with esophageal squamous cell carcinoma. The chain is built from TRBV7-2 and TRBJ2-5; D possibly corresponds to TRBD2 (6 bases). Sequencing was carried out using esophageal tumor tissue. The CDR3 DNA sequence: TGTGCCAGCAGCCCCCCCCTAGCGCGGGAGACCCAGTACTTC. Protein: CASSPPLARETQYF.